A single sample gave rise to the 3 T cell receptor beta chains below, sequenced in a study of T-cell memory formation after mild COVID-19. TCRdb independently ran MiXCR on the 5' RACE reads; one entry per CDR3 protein. Among some 450,000 distinct CDR3 sequences listed, around 20% were seen once. Sequenced: PBMCs or a T cell subset sorted from them (not recorded which). The receptors derive from an adult woman who had mild COVID-19 (a few samples of this study predate the infection). Cell type and time point are not known.

The chain combines TRBV5-1 with TRBJ1-2; maybe TRBD1 (5 bases). The germline V gene encodes CDR1 SGHRS and CDR2 YFSETQ. CDR3 length equals 13 residues. V lost 4 bases, J lost 5 bases, and 12 bases lay in between. This chain's CDR3 is CASSPLDTYGYTF. The CDR3 bases are TGCGCCAGCAGCCCCTTGGACACTTATGGCTACACCTTC.

This sequence joins TRBV25-1 and TRBJ2-1; perhaps TRBD2 as D (5 bases). The CDR3 totals 15 residues. Germline V gene lookup returns CDR1 MGHDK and CDR2 SYGVNS. V was cut by 3 bases and J by 3 bases, with 12 bases left in between. This chain's CDR3 is CASSDARANYNEQFF. CDR3 bases: TGTGCCAGCAGTGACGCGCGGGCTAACTACAATGAGCAGTTCTTC.

This chain connects TRBV15 to TRBJ1-1; D gene uncertain. The CDR3 is 14 residues long. Trimming stripped 4 bases from V and 1 base from J, with 10 bases between. The germline gives CDR1 LNHNV, CDR2 YYDKDF (reference sequence). The CDR3 region has the DNA TGTGCCACCAGCAAGAGGGAGGAGAACACTGAAGCTTTCTTT. This sequence encodes CATSKREENTEAFF.